These 14 T cell receptor beta chains came from one sample sequenced in a study of blood T cell repertoires in COVID-19. The protocol was immunoSEQ multiplex PCR, while the TCRdb copy is restricted to in-frame clones and leaves out a portion. This table has approximately 300,000 clones, around 85% appearing once. What was sequenced was PBMCs or T cells enriched from blood (not recorded which). Receptors originate from a woman in her 30s who had been exposed to COVID-19.

The rearrangement uses TRBV3-1 (or the pseudogene TRBV3-2) and TRBJ1-6; 9 nucleotides match TRBD1. Germline V lookup: CDR1 LGHDT, CDR2 YNNKEL (reference sequence). Trimming took 4 bases from V and 7 from J; bases not matched to a gene: 11. The CDR3 has 17 amino acids. CDR3 protein: CASSPVRWTGDNSPLHF. As DNA, the CDR3 is TGTGCCAGCAGCCCCGTCAGATGGACAGGGGACAATTCACCCCTCCACTTT.

The chain uses TRBV7-2 and TRBJ2-7; 15 bases are a match to TRBD2. The CDR3 contains 16 residues. Germline CDR1 and CDR2: SGHTA and FQGNSA. V dropped 6 bases and J dropped 2; count of bases not matched to a gene: 5. The CDR3 loop is CASSRTSGGAPYEQYF. The DNA of the CDR3 is TGTGCCAGCAGTCGGACTAGCGGGGGGGCCCCCTACGAGCAGTACTTC.

The genes are TRBV5-1 and TRBJ2-2; D is unresolved. The CDR3 totals 14 residues. V was pared by 4 bases and J by 5 bases, with 12 bases between. The germline CDR1 and CDR2 sequences are SGHRS and YFSETQ. CDR3 bases: TGCGCCAGCAGCCCTCTCTCTAGAACCGGGGAGCTGTTTTTT. This codes for CASSPLSRTGELFF.

The chain has TRBV5-4 and TRBJ2-3; no reliable D call. The CDR3 runs 16 residues. Per germline, CDR1 SGHNT and CDR2 YYREEE (reference sequence). The V end was cut by 9 bases, the J end by 0 bases, with 20 bases between. For the CDR3, the DNA is TGTGCCATAGCACCCGATCTGAGTACTAGCACAGATACGCAGTATTTT. Protein sequence: CAIAPDLSTSTDTQYF.

The V call is TRBV9, the J call TRBJ1-4; the D is unclear. V lost 3 bases, J lost 2 bases, and 11 bases lay in between. Looked up from germline, CDR1 is SGDLS and CDR2 is YYNGEE. This CDR3 has 15 residues. The CDR3 reads CASSESGETNEKLFF. The CDR3 DNA follows: TGTGCCAGCAGCGAGAGCGGGGAGACTAATGAAAAACTGTTTTTT. Full variable domain (rest looked up from reference TRBV9 and TRBJ1-4): DSGVTQTPKHLITATGQRVTLRCSPRSGDLSVYWYQQSLDQGLQFLIQYYNGEERAKGNILERFSAQQFPDLHSELNLSSLELGDSALYFCASSESGETNEKLFFGSGTQLSVL.

The chain is built from TRBV9 and TRBJ2-1; maybe TRBD2 (7 bases). Between the trimmed V and J ends, which lost 6 bases and 4 bases, there was a span of 14 bases. The CDR3 length is 14 residues. CDR1 is SGDLS, CDR2 YYNGEE, per germline. Here the CDR3 reads CASNGGQTYNEQFF. CDR3 nucleotide sequence: TGTGCCAGCAACGGGGGGCAAACATACAATGAGCAGTTCTTC.

This rearrangement joins TRBV2 to TRBJ1-1; TRBD1 agrees at 7 bases. Trimming took 5 bases from V and 6 from J; bases not matched to a gene: 6. Looked up from germline, CDR1 is SNHLY and CDR2 is FYNNEI. The CDR3 has 13 amino acids. This CDR3 reads CASSRYRGPEAFF. The CDR3 nucleotides read TGTGCCAGCAGTCGTTACAGGGGACCTGAAGCTTTCTTT.

The rearrangement links TRBV5-4 to TRBJ1-3, with a weak D call TRBD1 (6 bases). The germline gives CDR1 SGHNT, CDR2 YYREEE (reference sequence). The CDR3 contains 16 residues. With 3 bases removed from V and 4 bases from J, the gap between germline ends came to 17 bases. The CDR3 DNA is TGTGCCAGCAGCTATACAGGGTTTGTGAGGGGAAACACCATATATTTT. As protein: CASSYTGFVRGNTIYF.

The V and J genes are TRBV28 and TRBJ1-1; D uncertain. V was clipped by 6 bases and J by 0 bases, with 17 bases between them. Per the germline V gene, CDR1 is MDHEN and CDR2 is SYDVKM. The CDR3 is 16 residues long. The CDR3 sequence: CASRSYGLGMNTEAFF. The CDR3 DNA reads TGTGCCAGCAGGTCTTACGGACTAGGTATGAACACTGAAGCTTTCTTT.

The J gene is TRBJ2-3, the V gene TRBV11-2, with a tentative D call TRBD2 (7 bases). V lost 6 bases and J lost 4, with 23 bases in between. The CDR3 is made up of 17 amino acids. CDR1 and CDR2 from the germline V gene are SGHAT and FQNNGV. CDR3 in amino acids: CASRVRGLVGGADTQYF. The CDR3 region has the DNA TGTGCCAGCAGGGTCCGAGGACTAGTAGGGGGGGCAGATACGCAGTATTTT.

This chain joins TRBV5-1 and TRBJ2-5; 9 bases are shared with TRBD2. The CDR3 sequence is 15 residues long. Germline V gene data show CDR1 as SGHRS and CDR2 as YFSETQ. J lost 0 bases, V lost 1 base, and 1 base had no gene match. CDR3 coding DNA: TGCGCCAGCAGCTTGAGCGGGAGGTACCAAGAGACCCAGTACTTC. Translating gives CASSLSGRYQETQYF. The full variable domain, its missing parts supplied by reference TRBV5-1 and TRBJ2-5, is KAGVTQTPRYLIKTRGQQVTLSCSPISGHRSVSWYQQTPGQGLQFLFEYFSETQRNKGNFPGRFSGRQFSNSRSEMNVSTLELGDSALYLCASSLSGRYQETQYFGPGTRLLVL.

V and J are TRBV2 and TRBJ2-3; TRBD1 aligns across 8 bases. V shed 6 bases and J 1 base; nucleotides not matched to a gene: 6. Germline V CDR1 and CDR2: SNHLY, FYNNEI. This CDR3 comprises 15 residues. CDR3 DNA sequence: TGTGCCAGCAGGGCAGGGGGCAGCGGCACAGATACGCAGTATTTT. It codes for CASRAGGSGTDTQYF.

The chain carries TRBV19 and TRBJ2-7, with a possible D match to TRBD2 (6 bases). The germline V gene encodes CDR1 LNHDA and CDR2 SQIVND (reference sequence). The CDR3 extends over 14 amino acids. V gave up 9 bases and J gave up 0 bases, with 15 bases separating them. The CDR3 DNA reads as TGTGCCAGCCTTACGGGACTGAGCTCCTACGAGCAGTACTTC. It yields the protein CASLTGLSSYEQYF.

The chain has TRBV3-1 (or the pseudogene TRBV3-2) and TRBJ2-1; 8 bases map to TRBD2. The germline V gene encodes CDR1 LGHDT and CDR2 YNNKEL (reference sequence). J lost 2 bases, V lost 8 bases, and 5 bases had no gene match. The CDR3 covers 14 residues. The DNA for the CDR3 is TGTGCCAGCCGCAGCGGGAGTACCTACAATGAGCAGTTCTTC. The encoded protein is CASRSGSTYNEQFF.